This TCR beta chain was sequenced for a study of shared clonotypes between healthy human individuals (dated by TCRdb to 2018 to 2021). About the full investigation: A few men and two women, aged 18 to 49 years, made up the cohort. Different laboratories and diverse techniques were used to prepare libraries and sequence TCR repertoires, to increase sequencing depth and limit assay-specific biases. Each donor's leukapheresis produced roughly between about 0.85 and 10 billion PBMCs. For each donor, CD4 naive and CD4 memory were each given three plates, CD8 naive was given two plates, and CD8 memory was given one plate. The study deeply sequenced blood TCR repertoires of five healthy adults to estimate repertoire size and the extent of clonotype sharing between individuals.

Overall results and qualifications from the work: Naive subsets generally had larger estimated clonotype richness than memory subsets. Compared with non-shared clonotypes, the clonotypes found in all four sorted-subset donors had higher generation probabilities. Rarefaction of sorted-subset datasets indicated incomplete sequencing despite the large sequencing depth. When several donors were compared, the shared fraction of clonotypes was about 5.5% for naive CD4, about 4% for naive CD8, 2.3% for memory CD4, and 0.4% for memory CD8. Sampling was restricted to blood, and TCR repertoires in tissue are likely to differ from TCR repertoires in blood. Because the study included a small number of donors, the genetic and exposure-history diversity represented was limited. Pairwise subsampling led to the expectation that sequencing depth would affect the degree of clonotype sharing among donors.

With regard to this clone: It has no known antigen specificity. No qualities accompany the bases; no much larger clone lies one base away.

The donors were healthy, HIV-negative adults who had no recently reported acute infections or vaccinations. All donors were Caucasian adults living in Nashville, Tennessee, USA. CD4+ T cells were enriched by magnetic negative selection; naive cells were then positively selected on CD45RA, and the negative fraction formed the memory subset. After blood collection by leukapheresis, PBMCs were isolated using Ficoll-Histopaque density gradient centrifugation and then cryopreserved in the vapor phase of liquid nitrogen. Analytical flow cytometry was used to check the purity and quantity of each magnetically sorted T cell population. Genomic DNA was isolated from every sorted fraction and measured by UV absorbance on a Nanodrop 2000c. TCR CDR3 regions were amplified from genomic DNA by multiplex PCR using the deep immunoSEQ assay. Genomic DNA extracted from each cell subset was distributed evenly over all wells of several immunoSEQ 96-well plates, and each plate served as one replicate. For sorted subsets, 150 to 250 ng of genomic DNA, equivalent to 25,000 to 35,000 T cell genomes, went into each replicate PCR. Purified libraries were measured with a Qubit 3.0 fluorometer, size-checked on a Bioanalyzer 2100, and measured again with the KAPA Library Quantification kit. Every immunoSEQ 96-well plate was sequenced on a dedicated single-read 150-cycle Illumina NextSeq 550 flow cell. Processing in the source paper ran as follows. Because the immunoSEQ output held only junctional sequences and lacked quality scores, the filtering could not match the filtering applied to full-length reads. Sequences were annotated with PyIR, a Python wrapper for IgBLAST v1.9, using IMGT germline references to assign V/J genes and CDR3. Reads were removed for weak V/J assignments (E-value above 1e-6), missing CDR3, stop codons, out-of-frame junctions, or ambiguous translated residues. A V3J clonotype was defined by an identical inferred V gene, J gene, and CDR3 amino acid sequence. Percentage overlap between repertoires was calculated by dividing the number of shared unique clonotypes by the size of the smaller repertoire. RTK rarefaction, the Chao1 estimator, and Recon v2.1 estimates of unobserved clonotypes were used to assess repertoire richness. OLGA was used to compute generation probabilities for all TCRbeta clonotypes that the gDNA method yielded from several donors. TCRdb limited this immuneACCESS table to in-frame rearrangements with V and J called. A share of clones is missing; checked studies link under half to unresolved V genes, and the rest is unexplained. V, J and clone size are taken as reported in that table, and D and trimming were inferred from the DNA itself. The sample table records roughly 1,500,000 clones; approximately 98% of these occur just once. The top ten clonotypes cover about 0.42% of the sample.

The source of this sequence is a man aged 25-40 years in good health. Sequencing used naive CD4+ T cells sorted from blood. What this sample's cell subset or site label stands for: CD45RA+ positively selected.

The nucleotide sequence is given as TGTGCCAGCAGTTTTTCGGGACAGAATATCTACGAGCAGTACTTC. It codes for CASSFSGQNIYEQYF. The V and J segments used are TRBV27 and TRBJ2-7, with TRBD1 matching 7 junction bases. V is pruned by 3 bases and J by 3 bases, leaving 8 bases of the junction without a gene match. The CDR3, cysteine through phenylalanine, is 15 amino acids long. The only DNA kept is the CDR3, 45 bases in frame from the first base. According to the germline V gene (reference sequence), CDR1 reads MNHEY and CDR2 reads SMNVEV.